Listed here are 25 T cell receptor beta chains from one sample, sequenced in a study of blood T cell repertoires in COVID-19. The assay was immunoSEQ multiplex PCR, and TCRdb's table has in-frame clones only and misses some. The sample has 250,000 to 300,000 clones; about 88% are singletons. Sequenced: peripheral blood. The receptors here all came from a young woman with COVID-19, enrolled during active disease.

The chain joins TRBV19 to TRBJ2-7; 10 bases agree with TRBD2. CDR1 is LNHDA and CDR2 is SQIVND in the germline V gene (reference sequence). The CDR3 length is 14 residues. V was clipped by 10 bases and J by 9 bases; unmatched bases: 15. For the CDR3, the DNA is TGTGCCACCTCACCGCCGGGACTAGCGAGAAGGCAGTACTTC. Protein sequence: CATSPPGLARRQYF.

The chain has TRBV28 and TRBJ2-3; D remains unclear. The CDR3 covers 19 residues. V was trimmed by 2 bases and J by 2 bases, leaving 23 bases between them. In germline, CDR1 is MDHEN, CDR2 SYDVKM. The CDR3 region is CASSLPIAGDHPYTDTQYF. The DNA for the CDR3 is TGTGCCAGCAGTTTACCTATAGCCGGAGACCATCCTTACACAGATACGCAGTATTTT.

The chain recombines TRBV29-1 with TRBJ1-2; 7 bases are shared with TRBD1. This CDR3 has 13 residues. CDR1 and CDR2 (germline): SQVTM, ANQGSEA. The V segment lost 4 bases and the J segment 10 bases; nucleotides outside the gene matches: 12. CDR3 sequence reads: CSVGIPGTVYYTF. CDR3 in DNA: TGCAGCGTTGGTATCCCCGGGACAGTTTACTACACCTTC. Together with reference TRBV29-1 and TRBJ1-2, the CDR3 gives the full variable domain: SAVISQKPSRDICQRGTSLTIQCQVDSQVTMMFWYRQQPGQSLTLIATANQGSEATYESGFVIDKFPISRPNLTFSTLTVSNMSPEDSSIYLCSVGIPGTVYYTFGSGTRLTVV.

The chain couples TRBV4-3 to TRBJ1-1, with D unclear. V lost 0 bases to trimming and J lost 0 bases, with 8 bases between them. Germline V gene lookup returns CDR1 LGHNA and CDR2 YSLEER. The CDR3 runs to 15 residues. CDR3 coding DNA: TGCGCCAGCAGCCAAGATGGAGATATGAACACTGAAGCTTTCTTT. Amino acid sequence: CASSQDGDMNTEAFF.

The CDR3 nucleotides read TGTGCCAGCAGCATGACCGGGGGGACCCGTGAAAAACTGTTTTTT. Its protein product is CASSMTGGTREKLFF. The genes are TRBV13 and TRBJ1-4; the D gene is possibly TRBD1 (5 bases). The CDR3 extends over 15 amino acids. V was trimmed by 5 bases and J by 7 bases, leaving 17 bases between them. Germline assignment: CDR1 PRHDT and CDR2 FYEKMQ (reference sequence).

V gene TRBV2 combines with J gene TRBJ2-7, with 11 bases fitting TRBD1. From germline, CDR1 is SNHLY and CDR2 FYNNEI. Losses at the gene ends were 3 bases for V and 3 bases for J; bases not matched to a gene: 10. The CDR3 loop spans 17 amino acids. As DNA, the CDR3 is TGTGCCAGCAGTGAGTGGGGTCGCGGGACAGGGGGCTACGAGCAGTACTTC. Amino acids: CASSEWGRGTGGYEQYF.

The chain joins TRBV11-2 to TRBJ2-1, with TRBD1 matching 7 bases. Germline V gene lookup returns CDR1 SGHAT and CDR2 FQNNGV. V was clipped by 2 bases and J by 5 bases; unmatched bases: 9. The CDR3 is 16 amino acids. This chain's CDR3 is CASSLYLTGPNNEQFF. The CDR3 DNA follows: TGTGCCAGCAGCTTATATTTGACAGGGCCTAACAATGAGCAGTTCTTC.

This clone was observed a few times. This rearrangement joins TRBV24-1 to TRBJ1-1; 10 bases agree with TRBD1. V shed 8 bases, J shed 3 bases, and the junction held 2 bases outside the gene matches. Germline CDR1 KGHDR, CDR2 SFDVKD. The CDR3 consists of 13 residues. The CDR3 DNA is TGTGCCACCAAGGACAGGGGGGACACTGAAGCTTTCTTT. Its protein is CATKDRGDTEAFF.

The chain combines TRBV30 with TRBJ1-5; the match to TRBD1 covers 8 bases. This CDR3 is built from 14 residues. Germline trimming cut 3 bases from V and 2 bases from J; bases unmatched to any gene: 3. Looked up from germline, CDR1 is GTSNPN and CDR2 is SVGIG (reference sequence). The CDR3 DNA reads TGTGCCTGGAGGGACAGGGTAGGCAATCAGCCCCAGCATTTT. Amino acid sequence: CAWRDRVGNQPQHF.

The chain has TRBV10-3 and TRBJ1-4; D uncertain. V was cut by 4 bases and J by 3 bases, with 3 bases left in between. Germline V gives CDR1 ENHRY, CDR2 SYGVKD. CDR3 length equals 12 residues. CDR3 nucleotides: TGTGCCATCAGTGCTGCTAATGAAAAACTGTTTTTT. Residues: CAISAANEKLFF.

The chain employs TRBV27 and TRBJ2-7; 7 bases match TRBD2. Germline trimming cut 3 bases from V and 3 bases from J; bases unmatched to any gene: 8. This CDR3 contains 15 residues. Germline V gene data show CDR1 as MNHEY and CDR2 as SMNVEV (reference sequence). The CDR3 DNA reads TGTGCCAGCAGTTTGACGGCTAGCGGATACTACGAGCAGTACTTC. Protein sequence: CASSLTASGYYEQYF.

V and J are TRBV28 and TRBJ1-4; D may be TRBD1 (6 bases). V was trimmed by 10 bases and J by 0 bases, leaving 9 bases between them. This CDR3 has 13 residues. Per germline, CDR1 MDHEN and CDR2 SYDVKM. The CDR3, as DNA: TGTGCCACCGGGGACACAACTAATGAAAAACTGTTTTTT. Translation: CATGDTTNEKLFF.

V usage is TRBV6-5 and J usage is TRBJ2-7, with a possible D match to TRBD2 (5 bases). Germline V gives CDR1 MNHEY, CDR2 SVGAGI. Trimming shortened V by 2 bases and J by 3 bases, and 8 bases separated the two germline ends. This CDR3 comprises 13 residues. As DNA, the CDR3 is TGTGCCAGCAGTTACGGCGGGTTCTACGAGCAGTACTTC. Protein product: CASSYGGFYEQYF.

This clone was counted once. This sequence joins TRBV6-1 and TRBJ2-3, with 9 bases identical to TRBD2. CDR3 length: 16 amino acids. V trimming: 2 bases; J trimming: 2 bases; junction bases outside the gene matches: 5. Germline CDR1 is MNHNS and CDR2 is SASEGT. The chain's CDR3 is CASSEFSGGDTDTQYF. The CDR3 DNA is TGTGCCAGCAGTGAATTTAGCGGGGGTGACACAGATACGCAGTATTTT.

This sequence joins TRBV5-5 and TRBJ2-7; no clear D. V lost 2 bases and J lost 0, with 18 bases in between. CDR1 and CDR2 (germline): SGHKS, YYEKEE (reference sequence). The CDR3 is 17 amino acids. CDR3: CASSFLAPPRSSYEQYF. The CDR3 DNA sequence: TGTGCCAGCAGCTTTCTCGCCCCCCCCCGCAGCTCCTACGAGCAGTACTTC.

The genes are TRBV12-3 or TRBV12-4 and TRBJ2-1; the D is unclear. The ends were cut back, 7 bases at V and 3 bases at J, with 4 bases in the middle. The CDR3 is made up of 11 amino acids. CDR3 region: CASNRYNEQFF. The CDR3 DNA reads TGTGCCAGCAATCGCTACAATGAGCAGTTCTTC.

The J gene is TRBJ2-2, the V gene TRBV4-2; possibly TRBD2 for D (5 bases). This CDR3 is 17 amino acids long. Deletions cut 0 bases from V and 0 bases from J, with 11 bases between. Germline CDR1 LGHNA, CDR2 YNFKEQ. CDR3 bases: TGTGCCAGCAGCCAAGAAATTCGACTAACGAACACCGGGGAGCTGTTTTTT. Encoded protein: CASSQEIRLTNTGELFF.

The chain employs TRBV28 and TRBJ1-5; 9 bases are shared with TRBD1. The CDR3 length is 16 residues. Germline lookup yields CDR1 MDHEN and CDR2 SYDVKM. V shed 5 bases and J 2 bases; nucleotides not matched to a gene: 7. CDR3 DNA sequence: TGTGCCAGCAGTCCTCGACAGGGGGTTGGCAATCAGCCCCAGCATTTT. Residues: CASSPRQGVGNQPQHF.

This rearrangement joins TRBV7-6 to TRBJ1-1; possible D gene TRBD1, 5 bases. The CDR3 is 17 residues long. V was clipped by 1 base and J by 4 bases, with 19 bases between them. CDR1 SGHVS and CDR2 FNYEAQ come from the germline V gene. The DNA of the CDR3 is TGTGCCAGCAGCTTAGGAGTGTTTGGACAAACCGGCACTGAAGCTTTCTTT. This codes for CASSLGVFGQTGTEAFF. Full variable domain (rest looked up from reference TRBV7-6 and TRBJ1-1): GAGVSQSPRYKVTKRGQDVALRCDPISGHVSLYWYRQALGQGPEFLTYFNYEAQQDKSGLPNDRFSAERPEGSISTLTIQRTEQRDSAMYRCASSLGVFGQTGTEAFFGQGTRLTVV.

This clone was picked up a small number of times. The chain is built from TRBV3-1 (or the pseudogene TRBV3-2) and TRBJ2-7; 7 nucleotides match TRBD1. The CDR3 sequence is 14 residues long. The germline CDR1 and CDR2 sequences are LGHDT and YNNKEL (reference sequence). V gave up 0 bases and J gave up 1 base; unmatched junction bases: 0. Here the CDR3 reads CASSQEGQSYEQYF. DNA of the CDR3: TGTGCCAGCAGCCAAGAGGGACAGTCCTACGAGCAGTACTTC.

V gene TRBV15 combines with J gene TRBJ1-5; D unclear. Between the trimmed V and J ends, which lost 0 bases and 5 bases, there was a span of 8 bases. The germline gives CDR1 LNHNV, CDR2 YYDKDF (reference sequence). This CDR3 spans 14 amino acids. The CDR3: CATSRDPGDQPQHF. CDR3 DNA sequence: TGTGCCACCAGCAGAGATCCCGGGGATCAGCCCCAGCATTTT. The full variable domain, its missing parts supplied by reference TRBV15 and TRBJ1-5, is DAMVIQNPRYQVTQFGKPVTLSCSQTLNHNVMYWYQQKSSQAPKLLFHYYDKDFNNEADTPDNFQSRRPNTSFCFLDIRSPGLGDTAMYLCATSRDPGDQPQHFGDGTRLSIL.

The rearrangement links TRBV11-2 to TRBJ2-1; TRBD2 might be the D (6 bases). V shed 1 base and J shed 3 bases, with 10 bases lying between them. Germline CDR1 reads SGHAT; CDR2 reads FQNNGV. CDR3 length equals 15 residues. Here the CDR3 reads CASSLAGVLYNEQFF. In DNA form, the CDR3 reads TGTGCCAGCAGCTTAGCGGGAGTCCTCTACAATGAGCAGTTCTTC.

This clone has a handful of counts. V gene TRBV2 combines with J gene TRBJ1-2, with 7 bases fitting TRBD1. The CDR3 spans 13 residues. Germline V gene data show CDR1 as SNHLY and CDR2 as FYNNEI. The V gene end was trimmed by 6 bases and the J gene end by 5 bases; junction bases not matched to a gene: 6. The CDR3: CASRPTGYYGYTF. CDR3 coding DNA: TGTGCCAGCAGGCCGACAGGGTATTATGGCTACACCTTC.

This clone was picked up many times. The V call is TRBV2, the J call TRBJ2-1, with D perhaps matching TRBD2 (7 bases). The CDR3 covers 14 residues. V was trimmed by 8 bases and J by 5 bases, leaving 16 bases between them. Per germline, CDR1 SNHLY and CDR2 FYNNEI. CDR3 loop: CASEGGGLDNEQFF. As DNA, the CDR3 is TGTGCCAGCGAGGGGGGAGGGCTCGACAATGAGCAGTTCTTC.

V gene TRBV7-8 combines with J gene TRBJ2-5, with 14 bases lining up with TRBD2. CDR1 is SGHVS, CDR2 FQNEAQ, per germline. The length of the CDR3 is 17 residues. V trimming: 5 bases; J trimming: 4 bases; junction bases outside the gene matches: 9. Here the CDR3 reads CASSLPGLAGVRETQYF. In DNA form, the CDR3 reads TGTGCCAGCAGCCTACCGGGACTAGCGGGAGTGCGAGAGACCCAGTACTTC. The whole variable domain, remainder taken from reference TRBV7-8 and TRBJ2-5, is GAGVSQSPRYKVAKRGQDVALRCDPISGHVSLFWYQQALGQGPEFLTYFQNEAQLDKSGLPSDRFFAERPEGSVSTLKIQRTQQEDSAVYLCASSLPGLAGVRETQYFGPGTRLLVL.